This T cell receptor beta chain was recovered during a study of OX40 agonist ivuxolimab in advanced cancers. Study context: The dose-escalation cohort was roughly 83% male, with a mean age of around 60 years, ranging about 20 to 85.

Points from the study as a whole: More expanded clones were seen, on average, in CD8+ T cells than in CD4+. Some patients without response likewise showed low normalized clonal expansion.

TCRdb's copy holds only in-frame clones and misses some; the assay was immunoSEQ multiplex PCR. The profile covers roughly 100,000 clones, with around nine tenths appearing a single time and around 1.5% taken by the ten largest. Germline CDR1 is LGHNA and CDR2 is YSLEER. Trimming stripped 1 base from V and 4 bases from J, with 14 bases between. CDR3 length equals 16 residues. On this clone itself: Its antigen is currently unknown.

The specimen comprised CD4+ or CD8+ T cells sorted from blood, sampled in a trial of the OX40 agonist ivuxolimab. The clonotype originates from an adult with an advanced solid tumor such as melanoma, head and neck, liver or kidney cancer. The chain carries TRBV4-3 and TRBJ1-5; a weak D match, TRBD1 (6 bases). CDR3 region: CASSQAYRAGNQPQHF. The CDR3 DNA is TGCGCCAGCAGCCAAGCATACAGGGCCGGAAATCAGCCCCAGCATTTT.